A single sample gave rise to the 9 T cell receptor beta chains below, sequenced in a study of blood T cell repertoires in COVID-19. Assay: immunoSEQ multiplex PCR; the TCRdb copy retains only in-frame clones and omits some. The sample has 60,000 to 75,000 clones, roughly two thirds seen once. The specimen sequenced was PBMCs or T cells enriched from blood (not recorded which). The receptor set was obtained from a woman aged 55 to 70 who had been exposed to COVID-19.

The V call is TRBV7-9, the J call TRBJ1-6; D gene unclear. The CDR3 runs 14 residues. Trimming took off 4 bases at V and 9 bases at J, with 13 bases between the two ends. Germline CDR1 and CDR2: SEHNR and FQNEAQ (reference sequence). The DNA for the CDR3 is TGTGCCAGCAGCTCCCCCATTGCGGGTTCACCCCTCCACTTT. Its translation: CASSSPIAGSPLHF.

The DNA of the CDR3 is TGCGCCAGCAGTACTAGCGGGGGGGTTGCCTACAATGAGCAGTTCTTC. It is translated as CASSTSGGVAYNEQFF. The rearrangement uses TRBV5-1 and TRBJ2-1; 13 bases align to TRBD2. This CDR3 is 16 amino acids long. V lost 5 bases and J lost 2; bases outside the gene matches: 4. Germline values: CDR1 SGHRS, CDR2 YFSETQ.

The chain uses TRBV18 and TRBJ1-3; unclear D gene. This CDR3 is built from 15 residues. Germline V gene lookup returns CDR1 KGHSH and CDR2 LQKENI. With 2 bases removed from V and 0 bases from J, the gap between germline ends came to 8 bases. The CDR3 nucleotides read TGTGCCAGCTCACCAGGGCAGACCTCTGGAAACACCATATATTTT. Translation: CASSPGQTSGNTIYF.

The chain combines TRBV19 with TRBJ1-1, with TRBD1 as a possible D gene (5 bases). The V and J ends lost 7 bases and 4 bases respectively, with 16 bases between them. Germline CDR1 reads LNHDA; CDR2 reads SQIVND (reference sequence). The CDR3 length is 14 residues. CDR3 region: CASNSPRGGTEAFF. The CDR3 DNA reads TGTGCCAGTAACTCCCCTCGGGGGGGCACTGAAGCTTTCTTT.

The chain employs TRBV6-5 and TRBJ2-2, with TRBD1 as a possible D gene (6 bases). The V end was cut by 0 bases, the J end by 2 bases, with 10 bases between. Germline CDR1 is MNHEY and CDR2 is SVGAGI. The CDR3 sequence is 16 residues long. DNA for the CDR3: TGTGCCAGCAGTTACTCCGGGGACACCAACACCGGGGAGCTGTTTTTT. Translated, it gives CASSYSGDTNTGELFF.

V usage is TRBV9 and J usage is TRBJ1-5; weak D call: TRBD1 (5 bases). Germline CDR1 and CDR2: SGDLS and YYNGEE. Trimming pared 4 bases from V and 3 bases from J, leaving 14 bases between. The CDR3 has 15 residues. CDR3 amino acids: CASSPATDPNQPQHF. The CDR3 DNA follows: TGTGCCAGCAGCCCAGCGACAGACCCCAATCAGCCCCAGCATTTT.

CDR3 DNA: TGTGCCAGCAGCCCCGGGACTGGTACTAGCACAGATACGCAGTATTTT. It translates to CASSPGTGTSTDTQYF. This chain joins TRBV9 and TRBJ2-3, with a tentative D call TRBD2 (6 bases). Trimming cost V 4 bases and J 0 bases, with 15 bases left between them. The CDR3 spans 16 residues. Germline V gene data show CDR1 as SGDLS and CDR2 as YYNGEE.

The chain uses TRBV4-3 and TRBJ2-1, with TRBD1 identical over 10 bases. This CDR3 has 16 amino acids. Germline V gene data show CDR1 as LGHNA and CDR2 as YSLEER. J gave up 7 bases and V 4 bases, and 10 bases lay outside the gene matches. As DNA, the CDR3 is TGCGCCAGCAGCCCGTATGGGACAGGGGTTGGGAATGAGCAGTTCTTC. As protein: CASSPYGTGVGNEQFF.

The chain joins TRBV28 to TRBJ2-3; TRBD2 agrees at 8 bases. The trim removed 4 bases at V and 5 bases at J, leaving 5 bases unmatched. The CDR3 covers 14 residues. Germline V lookup: CDR1 MDHEN, CDR2 SYDVKM. The CDR3 region is CASSSPGTRDTQYF. For the CDR3, the DNA is TGTGCCAGCAGTTCCCCCGGGACTAGAGATACGCAGTATTTT.